This TCR beta chain comes out of a study of T cells after yellow fever vaccination. Study-wide findings and caveats: A small share of clonotypes appeared in both CD4 and CD8 compartments. When the response was secondary, it was weaker but reached its peak faster, day 5 versus 15. Contaminants from the bulk population, in the form of abundant clonotypes, could be found in FACS-sorted repertoires.

At least ten counts were recorded for this clonotype. The antigen is not known. Germline assignment: CDR1 GTSNPN and CDR2 SVGIG (reference sequence). The CDR3 is made up of 14 amino acids. With V trimmed by 1 base and J by 2 bases, 4 bases remained unmatched. UMIs and a universal primer site were added when TCR cDNA was made by 5'RACE template switching. TCRdb reprocessed the 5' RACE reads with MiXCR, giving one entry per CDR3 protein. The sample holds roughly 120,000 distinct CDR3 sequences, about 7% seen once. The sequence derives from a man aged 18 to 29 who received the YFV17D yellow fever vaccine. V usage is TRBV30 and J usage is TRBJ2-7; 8 nucleotides agree with TRBD1. The input for sequencing was CD4+ T cells sorted from PBMCs, taken approximately 11 days after the first yellow fever vaccination. In nucleotides, the CDR3 is TGTGCCTGGAGTGCCGGACAGGGTACCTACGAGCAGTACTTC. Translation: CAWSAGQGTYEQYF.